Below, one T cell receptor beta chain is given with its context. Its antigen remains unidentified. This entry is derived from a study of T cell responses to AZD1222 COVID-19 vaccine. Method: immunoSEQ multiplex PCR; TCRdb's copy keeps in-frame clones and lacks some. The table includes 180,000 or so clones, around nine tenths detected once. Findings of the study overall: Spike as a whole was targeted by vaccine-associated CD4 TCRs, dominant at 160-218 and 743-854. Clonal diversity was possibly underestimated, and white British individuals and females predominated among donors. Baseline serostatus was positive in only a handful of AZD1222 recipients.

The sequence came from an adult who received the AZD1222 COVID-19 vaccine. Sequencing was performed on peripheral blood, taken 28 days after the second AZD1222 dose.

This CDR3 is CASSQDHGRSTDTQYF. CDR3 sequence (DNA): TGCGCCAGCAGCCAAGATCATGGACGGAGCACAGATACGCAGTATTTT. The chain is built from TRBV4-1 and TRBJ2-3; D ambiguous. The CDR3 length is 16 residues. The V end was cut by 0 bases, the J end by 0 bases, with 10 bases between. The germline gives CDR1 MGHRA, CDR2 YSYEKL.